The 18 T cell receptor beta chains given below trace back to one sample, sequenced in a study of blood T cell repertoires in COVID-19. Method: immunoSEQ multiplex PCR; TCRdb's copy keeps in-frame clones and lacks some. The data contain over 200,000 clones, 80% of them singletons. Input material: peripheral blood. The source is a human donor in a cohort sampled during active COVID-19.

This chain links TRBV24-1 with TRBJ2-2; D remains unclear. V was shortened by 7 bases and J by 1 base, with 15 bases between the two germline ends. Germline assignment: CDR1 KGHDR and CDR2 SFDVKD. CDR3 length equals 16 residues. The CDR3 bases are TGTGCCACCAGGGTGGAGTGGGTTGGGAACACCGGGGAGCTGTTTTTT. This encodes CATRVEWVGNTGELFF.

In nucleotides, the CDR3 is TGTGCCAGCAGTGAACGAACAGGGGTTGCCTACGAGCAGTACTTC. Amino acid sequence: CASSERTGVAYEQYF. V and J are TRBV6-1 and TRBJ2-7; 7 positions agree with TRBD1. Germline CDR1 MNHNS, CDR2 SASEGT. The CDR3 consists of 15 residues. V dropped 2 bases and J dropped 2; count of bases not matched to a gene: 6.

This rearrangement joins TRBV18 to TRBJ2-3, with 7 bases that match TRBD1. The V and J ends lost 3 bases and 0 bases, in that order; junction bases with no gene match: 3. The CDR3 runs 15 residues. Germline loops: CDR1 KGHSH, CDR2 LQKENI. The CDR3 nucleotides read TGTGCCAGCTCACCGGGACAGCCTAGCACAGATACGCAGTATTTT. This encodes CASSPGQPSTDTQYF.

The CDR3 coding sequence is TGTGCCAGCAGTTTCCGAGGACAGGGCCTAGGTGAGCAGTACTTC. It translates to CASSFRGQGLGEQYF. The chain is built from TRBV6-5 and TRBJ2-7; the match to TRBD1 covers 8 bases. This CDR3 is 15 amino acids long. Trimming at V came to 4 bases and at J to 7 bases, leaving 12 bases not matched to a gene. Germline V gene data show CDR1 as MNHEY and CDR2 as SVGAGI.

The chain joins TRBV11-3 to TRBJ2-1; TRBD1 agrees at 7 bases. Losses at the gene ends were 5 bases for V and 1 base for J; bases not matched to a gene: 11. Germline CDR1 is SGHNT and CDR2 is YENEEA. This CDR3 comprises 17 residues. Written as DNA, the CDR3 is TGTGCCAGCAGCAAGAACAGGGGAACCCTGTCCTACAATGAGCAGTTCTTC. Translated: CASSKNRGTLSYNEQFF.

This clone was seen only once. The rearrangement links TRBV18 to TRBJ2-3, with D perhaps matching TRBD1 (6 bases). With 3 bases removed from V and 1 base from J, the gap between germline ends came to 11 bases. CDR3 length: 15 residues. Germline CDR1 and CDR2: KGHSH and LQKENI. DNA for the CDR3: TGTGCCAGCTCACCGACAGGCTCTGGCACAGATACGCAGTATTTT. Its protein product is CASSPTGSGTDTQYF.

The V call is TRBV11-3, the J call TRBJ2-2; 12 positions match TRBD2. CDR1 is SGHNT, CDR2 YENEEA, per germline. CDR3 length equals 20 residues. Trimming cost V 1 base and J 5 bases; bases outside gene matches: 14. This chain's CDR3 is CASSLAGARLAGERTGELFF. The CDR3 DNA follows: TGTGCCAGCAGCTTAGCTGGAGCGAGACTAGCGGGAGAGAGGACCGGGGAGCTGTTTTTT.

J is TRBJ1-5 and V is TRBV7-2, with 9 bases aligning to TRBD1. The junction had 5 bases not matched to a gene; V was cut back by 4 bases and J by 1 base. Looked up from germline, CDR1 is SGHTA and CDR2 is FQGNSA. The CDR3 totals 16 residues. The CDR3 loop reads CASSSRQGGSNQPQHF. In DNA form, the CDR3 reads TGTGCCAGCAGCTCCAGACAGGGGGGAAGCAATCAGCCCCAGCATTTT.

This sequence joins TRBV5-5 and TRBJ1-1; 7 positions agree with TRBD1. V was pared by 0 bases and J by 4 bases, with 6 bases of the junction left unmatched. From germline, CDR1 is SGHKS and CDR2 YYEKEE (reference sequence). CDR3 length: 15 amino acids. CDR3 nucleotides: TGTGCCAGCAGCTTGGGGGGGACAGCCGGCACTGAAGCTTTCTTT. It translates to CASSLGGTAGTEAFF.

The chain combines TRBV6-5 with TRBJ1-2; TRBD1 agrees at 7 bases. The CDR3 is made up of 14 amino acids. The V gene end was trimmed by 0 bases and the J gene end by 9 bases; junction bases not matched to a gene: 7. Germline CDR1 reads MNHEY; CDR2 reads SVGAGI. CDR3 loop: CASSYSRQGRSYTF. The CDR3 DNA reads as TGTGCCAGCAGTTACTCAAGACAGGGAAGAAGCTACACCTTC.

The chain carries TRBV10-3 and TRBJ2-3; perhaps TRBD2 as D (5 bases). This CDR3 has 11 residues. V lost 6 bases and J lost 4, with 5 bases in between. CDR1 is ENHRY, CDR2 SYGVKD, per germline. The CDR3 region is CAISGADTQYF. The CDR3 nucleotides are TGTGCCATCAGCGGGGCAGATACGCAGTATTTT.

This clone was observed a few times. The J gene is TRBJ1-2, the V gene TRBV28, with D hard to call. Germline loops: CDR1 MDHEN, CDR2 SYDVKM. The CDR3 spans 16 residues. V was shortened by 5 bases and J by 4 bases, with 20 bases between the two germline ends. The CDR3 nucleotides read TGTGCCAGCAGTCTCCCTACTACGGGAGAGTCCTATGGCTACACCTTC. As protein: CASSLPTTGESYGYTF.

This clone was detected only a few times. This chain joins TRBV30 and TRBJ2-2; 7 nucleotides line up with TRBD2. Germline values: CDR1 GTSNPN, CDR2 SVGIG (reference sequence). The ends lost 3 bases at V and 3 bases at J; junction bases unmatched: 10. The CDR3 length is 16 residues. This CDR3 is CAWRDSGGRDTGELFF. The CDR3 nucleotides are TGTGCCTGGAGGGACTCGGGGGGAAGGGACACCGGGGAGCTGTTTTTT.

The chain links TRBV10-1 to TRBJ2-7; 10 bases are shared with TRBD1. Germline values: CDR1 WNHNN, CDR2 SYGVQD (reference sequence). The CDR3 has 14 amino acids. J gave up 6 bases and V 10 bases, and 12 bases lay outside the gene matches. CDR3 sequence (DNA): TGCGCCACTCCCGGCGGGACAGGGGACTCCGAGCAGTACTTC. Translation: CATPGGTGDSEQYF.

The V and J genes are TRBV7-8 and TRBJ2-7; TRBD1 might be the D (6 bases). CDR1 and CDR2 (germline): SGHVS, FQNEAQ. The CDR3 totals 14 residues. V was shortened by 5 bases and J by 2 bases, with 13 bases between the two germline ends. CDR3 protein: CASSTRQATYEQYF. DNA of the CDR3: TGTGCCAGCAGCACCCGACAGGCAACCTACGAGCAGTACTTC.

DNA for the CDR3: TGTGCCAGCAGTTCTTGGACAACTCGAGGCACTGAAGCTTTCTTT. Translating it yields CASSSWTTRGTEAFF. The genes are TRBV6-5 and TRBJ1-1, with D perhaps TRBD1 (5 bases). V was trimmed by 4 bases and J by 4 bases, leaving 16 bases between them. The CDR3 has 15 residues. In germline, CDR1 is MNHEY, CDR2 SVGAGI.

This clone was counted only a few times. The rearrangement uses TRBV7-9 and TRBJ1-6; D gene uncertain. Germline V lookup: CDR1 SEHNR, CDR2 FQNEAQ (reference sequence). The CDR3 totals 12 residues. V gave up 3 bases and J gave up 11 bases, with 8 bases separating them. The CDR3 here is CASSLLGAPLHF. In DNA form, the CDR3 reads TGTGCCAGCAGCTTGTTGGGAGCACCCCTCCACTTT.

The rearrangement uses TRBV28 and TRBJ2-2, with D possibly being TRBD1 (7 bases). Germline CDR1 is MDHEN and CDR2 is SYDVKM. Trimming took 5 bases from V and 4 from J, leaving 23 bases between them. CDR3 size: 18 residues. CDR3 bases: TGTGCCAGCAGTCCCGTAATCTTCAGGGGGGCAGGCACCGGGGAGCTGTTTTTT. This translates into CASSPVIFRGAGTGELFF.